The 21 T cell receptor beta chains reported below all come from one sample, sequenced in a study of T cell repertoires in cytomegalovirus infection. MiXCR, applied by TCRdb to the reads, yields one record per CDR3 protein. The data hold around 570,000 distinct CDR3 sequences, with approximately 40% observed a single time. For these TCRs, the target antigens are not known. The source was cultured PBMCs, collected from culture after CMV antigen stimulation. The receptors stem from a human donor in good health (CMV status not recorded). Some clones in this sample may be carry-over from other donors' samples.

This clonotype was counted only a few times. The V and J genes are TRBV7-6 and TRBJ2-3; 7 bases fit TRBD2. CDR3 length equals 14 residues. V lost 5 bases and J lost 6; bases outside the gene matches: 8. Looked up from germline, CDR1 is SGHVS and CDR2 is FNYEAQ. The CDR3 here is CASSLGLGSDTQYF. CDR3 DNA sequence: TGTGCCAGCAGCCTCGGACTAGGTTCGGATACGCAGTATTTT.

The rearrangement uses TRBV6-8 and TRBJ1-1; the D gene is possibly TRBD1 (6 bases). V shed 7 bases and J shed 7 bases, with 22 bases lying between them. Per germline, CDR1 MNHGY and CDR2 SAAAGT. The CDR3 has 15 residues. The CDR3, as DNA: TGTGCCAGCACCTCCCTGTTTGGGGCAGGGGTTGAAGCTTTCTTT. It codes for CASTSLFGAGVEAFF.

The CDR3 bases are TGTGCCAGCAGCCTTATAGGGGGCAGCCCGAACACCGGGGAGCTGTTTTTT. Protein sequence: CASSLIGGSPNTGELFF. This rearrangement joins TRBV3-1 to TRBJ2-2; 7 bases map to TRBD1. This CDR3 is built from 17 residues. After removal of 4 bases from V and 0 bases from J, the junction contained 8 bases not matched to a gene. Germline CDR1 is LGHDT and CDR2 is YNNKEL (reference sequence).

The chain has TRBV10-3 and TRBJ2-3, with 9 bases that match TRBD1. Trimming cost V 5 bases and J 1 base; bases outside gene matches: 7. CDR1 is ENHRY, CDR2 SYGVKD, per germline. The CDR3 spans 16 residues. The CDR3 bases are TGTGCCATCAGTTATCCCCGGGACAGGGGCACAGATACGCAGTATTTT. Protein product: CAISYPRDRGTDTQYF.

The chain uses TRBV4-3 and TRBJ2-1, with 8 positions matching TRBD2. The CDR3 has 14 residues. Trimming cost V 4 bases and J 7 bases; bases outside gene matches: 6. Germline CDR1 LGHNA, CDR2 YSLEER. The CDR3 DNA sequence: TGCGCCAGCAGCCTCCGAAGCGGGAGAAATGAGCAGTTCTTC. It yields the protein CASSLRSGRNEQFF.

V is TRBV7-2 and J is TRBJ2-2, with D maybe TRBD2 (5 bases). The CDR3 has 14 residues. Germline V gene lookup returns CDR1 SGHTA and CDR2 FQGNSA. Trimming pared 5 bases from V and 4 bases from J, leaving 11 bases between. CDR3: CASSPQAGTGELFF. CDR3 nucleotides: TGTGCCAGCAGCCCCCAGGCGGGCACCGGGGAGCTGTTTTTT.

The CDR3 spells CASSFGSTGNQPQHF. Here the CDR3 DNA reads TGTGCCAGCAGTTTCGGAAGCACAGGCAATCAGCCCCAGCATTTT. The chain recombines TRBV28 with TRBJ1-5; D not resolved. Germline CDR1 and CDR2: MDHEN and SYDVKM. Trimming took off 3 bases at V and 2 bases at J, with 11 bases between the two ends. CDR3 length equals 15 residues.

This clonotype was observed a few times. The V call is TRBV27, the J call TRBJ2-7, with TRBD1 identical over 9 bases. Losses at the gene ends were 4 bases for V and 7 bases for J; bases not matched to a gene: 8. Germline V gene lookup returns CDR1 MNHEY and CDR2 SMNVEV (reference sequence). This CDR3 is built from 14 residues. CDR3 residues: CASSYRDRVEEQYF. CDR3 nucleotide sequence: TGTGCCAGCAGTTATCGGGACAGGGTGGAAGAGCAGTACTTC.

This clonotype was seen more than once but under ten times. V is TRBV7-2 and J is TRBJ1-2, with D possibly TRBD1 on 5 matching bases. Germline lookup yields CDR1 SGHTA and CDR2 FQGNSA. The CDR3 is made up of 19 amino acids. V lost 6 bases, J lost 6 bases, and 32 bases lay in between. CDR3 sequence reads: CASRSPPGRSYLGVDGYTF. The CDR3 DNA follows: TGTGCCAGCAGATCTCCTCCGGGACGGAGTTATCTGGGAGTGGATGGCTACACCTTC. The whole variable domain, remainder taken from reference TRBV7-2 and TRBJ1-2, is GAGVSQSPSNKVTEKGKDVELRCDPISGHTALYWYRQSLGQGLEFLIYFQGNSAPDKSGLPSDRFSAERTGGSVSTLTIQRTQQEDSAVYLCASRSPPGRSYLGVDGYTFGSGTRLTVV.

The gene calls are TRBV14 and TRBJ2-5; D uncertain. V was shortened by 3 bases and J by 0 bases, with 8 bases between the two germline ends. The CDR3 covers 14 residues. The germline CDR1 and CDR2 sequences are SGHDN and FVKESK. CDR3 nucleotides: TGTGCCAGCAGCCAGGGTACATACCAAGAGACCCAGTACTTC. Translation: CASSQGTYQETQYF.

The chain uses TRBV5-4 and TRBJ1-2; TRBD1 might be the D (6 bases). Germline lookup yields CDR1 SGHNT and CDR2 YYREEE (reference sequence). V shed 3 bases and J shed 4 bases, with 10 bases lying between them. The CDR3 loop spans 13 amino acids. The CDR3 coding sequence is TGTGCCAGCAGCTCGACAGGACCCTATGGCTACACCTTC. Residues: CASSSTGPYGYTF.

The CDR3 DNA is TGTGCCAGCAGTGATCCAACCGGACAGAGGGGATTCTATGGCTACACCTTC. This sequence encodes CASSDPTGQRGFYGYTF. The genes are TRBV6-2 or TRBV6-3 and TRBJ1-2; TRBD1 is a possible D gene (6 bases). This CDR3 contains 17 residues. Trimming stripped 5 bases from V and 4 bases from J, with 23 bases between. Germline V gives CDR1 MNHEY, CDR2 SVGEGT.

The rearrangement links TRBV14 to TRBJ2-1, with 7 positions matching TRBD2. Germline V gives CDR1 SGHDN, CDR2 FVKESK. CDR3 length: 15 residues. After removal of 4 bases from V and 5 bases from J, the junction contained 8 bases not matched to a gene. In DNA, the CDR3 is TGTGCCAGCAGCCCCCTTAGCGGGTGGAACAATGAGCAGTTCTTC. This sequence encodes CASSPLSGWNNEQFF.

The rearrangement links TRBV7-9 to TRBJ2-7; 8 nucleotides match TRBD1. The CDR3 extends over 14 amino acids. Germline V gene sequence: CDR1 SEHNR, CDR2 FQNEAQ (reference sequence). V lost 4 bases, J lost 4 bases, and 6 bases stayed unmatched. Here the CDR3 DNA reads TGTGCCAGCAGCTCGACAGGGGTAAAATACGAGCAGTACTTC. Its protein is CASSSTGVKYEQYF.

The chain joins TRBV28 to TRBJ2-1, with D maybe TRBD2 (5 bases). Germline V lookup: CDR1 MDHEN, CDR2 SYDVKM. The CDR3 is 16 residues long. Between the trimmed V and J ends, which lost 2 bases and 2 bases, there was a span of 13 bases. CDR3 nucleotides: TGTGCCAGCAGTTTACTAGGCGGGCTTACCTACAATGAGCAGTTCTTC. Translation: CASSLLGGLTYNEQFF. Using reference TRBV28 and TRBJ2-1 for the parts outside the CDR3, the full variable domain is DVKVTQSSRYLVKRTGEKVFLECVQDMDHENMFWYRQDPGLGLRLIYFSYDVKMKEKGDIPEGYSVSREKKERFSLILESASTNQTSMYLCASSLLGGLTYNEQFFGPGTRLTVL.

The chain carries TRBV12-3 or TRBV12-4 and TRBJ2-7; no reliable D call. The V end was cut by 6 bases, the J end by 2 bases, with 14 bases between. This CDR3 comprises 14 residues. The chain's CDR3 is CASSQRALPYEQYF. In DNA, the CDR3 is TGTGCCAGCAGCCAAAGGGCCTTGCCCTACGAGCAGTACTTC.

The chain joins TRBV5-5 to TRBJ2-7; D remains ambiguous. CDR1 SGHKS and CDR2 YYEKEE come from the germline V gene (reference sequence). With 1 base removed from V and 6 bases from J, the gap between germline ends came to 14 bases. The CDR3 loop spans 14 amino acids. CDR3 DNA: TGTGCCAGCAGCTTGATTCTGGGTGGACGCGAGCAGTACTTC. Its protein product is CASSLILGGREQYF.

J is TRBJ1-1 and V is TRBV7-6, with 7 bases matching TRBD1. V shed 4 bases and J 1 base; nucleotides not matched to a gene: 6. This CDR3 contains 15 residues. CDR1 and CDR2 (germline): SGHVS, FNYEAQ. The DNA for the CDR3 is TGTGCCAGCAGCTCCCACAGGGGAGAGAACACTGAAGCTTTCTTT. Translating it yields CASSSHRGENTEAFF.

The CDR3 sequence is CASRTRDSFYNEQFF. CDR3 sequence (DNA): TGTGCCAGTAGGACCAGGGACAGCTTCTACAATGAGCAGTTCTTC. The V call is TRBV19, the J call TRBJ2-1, with 7 bases identical to TRBD1. V gave up 6 bases and J gave up 3 bases; unmatched junction bases: 8. The germline CDR1 and CDR2 sequences are LNHDA and SQIVND (reference sequence). The CDR3 consists of 15 residues.

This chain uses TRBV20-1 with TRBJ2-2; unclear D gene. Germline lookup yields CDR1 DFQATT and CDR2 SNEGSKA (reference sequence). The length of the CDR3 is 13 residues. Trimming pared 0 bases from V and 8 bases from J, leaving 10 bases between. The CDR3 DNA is TGCAGTGCTAGAGATGTACGAGGTGGGGAGCTGTTTTTT. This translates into CSARDVRGGELFF.

The chain's CDR3 is CASSYIQGFPLANEQFF. For the CDR3, the DNA is TGTGCCAGCAGCTATATACAGGGTTTCCCATTGGCCAATGAGCAGTTCTTC. The chain employs TRBV7-8 and TRBJ2-1, with D perhaps matching TRBD1 (6 bases). Trimming cost V 4 bases and J 6 bases, with 22 bases left between them. The CDR3 is made up of 17 amino acids. The germline V gene encodes CDR1 SGHVS and CDR2 FQNEAQ.